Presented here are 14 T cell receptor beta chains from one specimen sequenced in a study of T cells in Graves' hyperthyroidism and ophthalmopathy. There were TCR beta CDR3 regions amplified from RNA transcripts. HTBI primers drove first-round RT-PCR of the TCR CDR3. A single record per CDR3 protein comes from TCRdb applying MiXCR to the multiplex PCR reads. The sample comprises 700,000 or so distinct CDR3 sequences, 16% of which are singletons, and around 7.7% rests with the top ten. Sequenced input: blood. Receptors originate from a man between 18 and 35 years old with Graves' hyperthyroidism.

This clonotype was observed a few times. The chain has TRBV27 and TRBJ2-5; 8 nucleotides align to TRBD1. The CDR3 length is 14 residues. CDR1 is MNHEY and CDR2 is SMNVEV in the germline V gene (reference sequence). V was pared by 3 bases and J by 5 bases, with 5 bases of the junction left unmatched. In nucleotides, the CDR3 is TGTGCCAGCAGTTTTGGCAGGGGGCGGGAGACCCAGTACTTC. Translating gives CASSFGRGRETQYF.

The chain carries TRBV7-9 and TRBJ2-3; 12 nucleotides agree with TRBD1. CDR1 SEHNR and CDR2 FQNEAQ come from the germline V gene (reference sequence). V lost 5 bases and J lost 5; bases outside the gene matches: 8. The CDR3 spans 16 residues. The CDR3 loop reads CASSDRDRGRGDTQYF. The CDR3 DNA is TGTGCCAGCAGCGACCGGGACAGGGGGCGCGGAGATACGCAGTATTTT.

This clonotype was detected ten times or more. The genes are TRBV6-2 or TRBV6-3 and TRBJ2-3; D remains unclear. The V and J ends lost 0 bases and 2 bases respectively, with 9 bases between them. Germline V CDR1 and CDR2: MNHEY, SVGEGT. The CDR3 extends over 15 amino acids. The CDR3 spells CASSYSPGDTDTQYF. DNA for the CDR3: TGTGCCAGCAGTTACTCGCCCGGTGACACAGATACGCAGTATTTT.

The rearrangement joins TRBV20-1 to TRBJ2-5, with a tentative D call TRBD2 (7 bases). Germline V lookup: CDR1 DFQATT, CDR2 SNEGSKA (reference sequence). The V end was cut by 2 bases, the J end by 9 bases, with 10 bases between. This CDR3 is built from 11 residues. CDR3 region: CSARKGGAQYF. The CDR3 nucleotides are TGCAGTGCTAGAAAAGGGGGGGCCCAGTACTTC.

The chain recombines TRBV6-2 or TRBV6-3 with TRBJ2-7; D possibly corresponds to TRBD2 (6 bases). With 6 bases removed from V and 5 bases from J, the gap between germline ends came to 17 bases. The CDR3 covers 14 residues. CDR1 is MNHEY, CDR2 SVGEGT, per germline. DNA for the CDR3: TGTGCCAGCAGCTCCCTGCGGGAAGTTCACGAGCAGTACTTC. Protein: CASSSLREVHEQYF.

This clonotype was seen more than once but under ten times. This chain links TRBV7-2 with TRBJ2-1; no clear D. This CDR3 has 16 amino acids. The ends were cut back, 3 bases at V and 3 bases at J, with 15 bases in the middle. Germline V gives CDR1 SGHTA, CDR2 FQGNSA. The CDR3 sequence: CASSLTDTLLYNEQFF. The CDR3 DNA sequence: TGTGCCAGCAGCTTGACTGATACCCTGCTCTACAATGAGCAGTTCTTC. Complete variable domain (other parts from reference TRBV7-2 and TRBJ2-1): GAGVSQSPSNKVTEKGKDVELRCDPISGHTALYWYRQSLGQGLEFLIYFQGNSAPDKSGLPSDRFSAERTGGSVSTLTIQRTQQEDSAVYLCASSLTDTLLYNEQFFGPGTRLTVL.

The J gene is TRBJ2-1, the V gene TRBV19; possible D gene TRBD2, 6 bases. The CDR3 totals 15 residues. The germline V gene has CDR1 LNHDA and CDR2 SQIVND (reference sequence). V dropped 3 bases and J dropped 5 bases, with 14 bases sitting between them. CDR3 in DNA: TGTGCCAGTAGTATCAGGCGGACTAACGACAATGAGCAGTTCTTC. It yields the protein CASSIRRTNDNEQFF.

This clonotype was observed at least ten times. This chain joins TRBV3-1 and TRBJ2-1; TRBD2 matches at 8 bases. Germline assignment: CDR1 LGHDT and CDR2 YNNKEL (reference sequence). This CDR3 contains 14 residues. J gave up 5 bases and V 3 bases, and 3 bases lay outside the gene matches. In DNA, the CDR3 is TGTGCCAGCAGCCACCGGGGGGGGGACAATGAGCAGTTCTTC. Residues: CASSHRGGDNEQFF.

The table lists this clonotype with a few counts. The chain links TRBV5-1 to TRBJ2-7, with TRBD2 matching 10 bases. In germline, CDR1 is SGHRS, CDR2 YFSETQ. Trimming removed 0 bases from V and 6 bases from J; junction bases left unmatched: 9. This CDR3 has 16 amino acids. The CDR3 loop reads CASSLAGTSGIGEQYF. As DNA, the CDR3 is TGCGCCAGCAGCTTGGCCGGCACTAGCGGGATCGGCGAGCAGTACTTC.

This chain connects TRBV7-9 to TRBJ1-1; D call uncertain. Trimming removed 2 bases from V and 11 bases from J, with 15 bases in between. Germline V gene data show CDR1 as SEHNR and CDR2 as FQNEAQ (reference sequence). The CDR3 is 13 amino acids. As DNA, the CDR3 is TGTGCCAGCAGCTTATTGTATGGGAGAGGGGCTTTCTTT. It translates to CASSLLYGRGAFF.

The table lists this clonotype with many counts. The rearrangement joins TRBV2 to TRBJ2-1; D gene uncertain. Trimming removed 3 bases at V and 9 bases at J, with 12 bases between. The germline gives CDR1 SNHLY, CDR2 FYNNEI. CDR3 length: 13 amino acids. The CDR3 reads CASSEPYLSEQFF. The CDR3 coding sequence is TGTGCCAGCAGTGAGCCTTACCTTAGTGAGCAGTTCTTC.

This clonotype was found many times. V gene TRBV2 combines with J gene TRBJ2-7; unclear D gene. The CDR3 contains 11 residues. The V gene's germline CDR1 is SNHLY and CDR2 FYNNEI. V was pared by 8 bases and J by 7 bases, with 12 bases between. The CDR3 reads CASPDKGEQYF. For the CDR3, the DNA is TGTGCCAGCCCCGATAAAGGAGAGCAGTACTTC.

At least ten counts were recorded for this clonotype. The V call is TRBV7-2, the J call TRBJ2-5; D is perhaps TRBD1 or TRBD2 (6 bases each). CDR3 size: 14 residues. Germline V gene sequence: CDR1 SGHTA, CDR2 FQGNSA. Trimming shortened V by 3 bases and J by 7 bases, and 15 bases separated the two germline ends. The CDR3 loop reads CASSFYPQGGTQYF. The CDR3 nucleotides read TGTGCCAGCAGCTTTTACCCACAGGGAGGGACCCAGTACTTC.

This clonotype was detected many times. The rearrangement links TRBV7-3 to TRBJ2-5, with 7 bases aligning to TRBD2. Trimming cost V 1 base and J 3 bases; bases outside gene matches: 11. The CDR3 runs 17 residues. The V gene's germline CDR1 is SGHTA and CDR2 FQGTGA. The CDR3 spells CASSLKGGSSGKETQYF. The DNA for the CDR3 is TGTGCCAGCAGCTTAAAGGGAGGTTCTAGCGGTAAAGAGACCCAGTACTTC.